The 27 T cell receptor beta chains reported below all come from one sample, sequenced in a study of T-cell memory formation after mild COVID-19. TCRdb called the 5' RACE reads again in MiXCR, with one record for every CDR3 protein. This sample has roughly 400,000 distinct CDR3 sequences; roughly 18% occur once, and the top ten carry 20% to 25%. The sample consisted of PBMCs or a T cell subset sorted from them (not recorded which). Receptors originate from a young man who had mild COVID-19 (a few samples of this study predate the infection). Cell type and time point are not known.

The chain has TRBV6-5 and TRBJ2-2; possible D gene TRBD2, 5 bases. The CDR3 consists of 14 residues. Per the germline V gene, CDR1 is MNHEY and CDR2 is SVGAGI. Trimming shortened V by 7 bases and J by 6 bases, and 15 bases separated the two germline ends. CDR3 region: CASTPREWSGELFF. CDR3 in DNA: TGTGCCAGCACCCCACGGGAATGGTCCGGGGAGCTGTTTTTT.

This clonotype was detected only a few times. The chain uses TRBV18 and TRBJ2-1; 9 nucleotides match TRBD2. V lost 3 bases and J lost 1; bases outside the gene matches: 13. Germline V lookup: CDR1 KGHSH, CDR2 LQKENI. This CDR3 comprises 19 residues. This CDR3 reads CASSPTTIAGAGSYNEQFF. CDR3 in DNA: TGTGCCAGCTCACCGACCACCATAGCGGGGGCGGGTTCCTACAATGAGCAGTTCTTC.

The chain links TRBV29-1 to TRBJ2-7; 10 positions agree with TRBD2. This CDR3 spans 15 amino acids. Trimming at V came to 0 bases and at J to 3 bases, leaving 5 bases not matched to a gene. Germline CDR1 and CDR2: SQVTM and ANQGSEA. CDR3 region: CSVEEPSGGHYEQYF. Written as DNA, the CDR3 is TGCAGCGTTGAAGAGCCTAGCGGGGGACACTACGAGCAGTACTTC.

In this sample, this clonotype turned up a few times. The chain carries TRBV3-1 and TRBJ1-1, with D perhaps matching TRBD1 (6 bases). Germline CDR1 reads LGHDT; CDR2 reads YNNKEL (reference sequence). V gave up 3 bases and J gave up 5 bases, with 13 bases separating them. The CDR3 sequence is 14 residues long. CDR3 loop: CASSHTTGVTEAFF. CDR3 bases: TGTGCCAGCAGCCACACGACAGGTGTGACTGAAGCTTTCTTT.

V and J are TRBV7-9 and TRBJ2-6; D gene ambiguous. The germline V gene has CDR1 SEHNR and CDR2 FQNEAQ (reference sequence). The CDR3 runs 15 residues. The V end lost 3 bases, the J end lost 1 base, and 7 bases lay between the germline ends. The CDR3 is CASSFRQSGANVLTF. In nucleotides, the CDR3 is TGTGCCAGCAGCTTTCGACAATCTGGGGCCAACGTCCTGACTTTC.

The chain employs TRBV3-1 and TRBJ1-2, with D unclear. Between the trimmed V and J ends, which lost 4 bases and 3 bases, there was a span of 30 bases. The germline V gene has CDR1 LGHDT and CDR2 YNNKEL (reference sequence). This CDR3 region has 20 residues. The CDR3 protein is CASSPVLRRNREDRDYGYTF. CDR3 coding DNA: TGTGCCAGCAGCCCCGTACTTAGGAGGAACCGGGAAGACCGGGACTATGGCTACACCTTC.

V gene TRBV12-3 or TRBV12-4 combines with J gene TRBJ1-2, with TRBD1 as a possible D gene (6 bases). The CDR3 spans 13 residues. Trimming left V 1 base short and J 7 bases short, with 10 bases between. CDR3 residues: CASSLDRVAGYTF. The CDR3 bases are TGTGCCAGCAGTTTAGACAGGGTCGCTGGCTACACCTTC.

Only a few counts were recorded for this clonotype. V gene TRBV7-2 combines with J gene TRBJ2-5, with D possibly TRBD2 on 6 matching bases. The germline V gene has CDR1 SGHTA and CDR2 FQGNSA. The CDR3 is made up of 15 amino acids. The germline V and J ends were trimmed by 1 base and 1 base, with 10 bases remaining between them. CDR3 DNA: TGTGCCAGCAGCTTAGGGGGACTCCTCCAAGAGACCCAGTACTTC. This translates into CASSLGGLLQETQYF.

The chain's CDR3 is CASSAYAREETQYF. CDR3 DNA: TGTGCCAGCAGCGCCTACGCTAGAGAAGAGACCCAGTACTTC. V is TRBV12-3 or TRBV12-4 and J is TRBJ2-5; D remains unclear. This CDR3 has 14 amino acids. Trimming removed 6 bases at V and 3 bases at J, with 14 bases between.

This clonotype has at least ten counts. The chain employs TRBV24-1 and TRBJ2-3; maybe TRBD2 (5 bases). Germline lookup yields CDR1 KGHDR and CDR2 SFDVKD. V was cut by 7 bases and J by 4 bases, with 8 bases left in between. The CDR3 covers 12 residues. Here the CDR3 reads CATSEGPDTQYF. CDR3 coding DNA: TGTGCCACCAGCGAGGGTCCAGATACGCAGTATTTT.

Remarks on this clonotype: Without the conserved terminal phenylalanine or tryptophan, this CDR3 likely stems from a read error. The rearrangement links TRBV2 to TRBJ2-3; TRBD2 aligns across 10 bases. Germline loops: CDR1 SNHLY, CDR2 FYNNEI. This CDR3 has 15 amino acids. Trimming took 6 bases from V and 11 from J; bases not matched to a gene: 14. The CDR3 loop reads CASRATSGALAGQYI. DNA for the CDR3: TGTGCCAGCAGAGCCACTAGCGGGGCCCTAGCTGGGCAGTATATT.

The chain combines TRBV20-1 with TRBJ2-7; the match to TRBD2 covers 8 bases. This CDR3 is built from 15 residues. Germline V gene lookup returns CDR1 DFQATT and CDR2 SNEGSKA (reference sequence). The ends lost 4 bases at V and 3 bases at J; junction bases unmatched: 11. CDR3 sequence reads: CSAKETIAGFYEQYF. The DNA of the CDR3 is TGCAGTGCTAAGGAGACTATAGCGGGGTTCTACGAGCAGTACTTC.

This chain uses TRBV6-5 with TRBJ1-1; tentatively, D is TRBD1 (5 bases). With 2 bases removed from V and 8 bases from J, the gap between germline ends came to 12 bases. CDR1 and CDR2 from the germline V gene are MNHEY and SVGAGI. There are 13 residues in the CDR3. CDR3 in DNA: TGTGCCAGCAGTTACGGGGGGGGACGGGAAGCTTTCTTT. This gives the protein CASSYGGGREAFF.

The chain joins TRBV5-6 to TRBJ2-5; 9 bases agree with TRBD2. The V gene's germline CDR1 is SGHDT and CDR2 YYEEEE. V lost 5 bases to trimming and J lost 5 bases; unmatched junction nucleotides: 7. The CDR3 sequence is 14 residues long. In nucleotides, the CDR3 is TGTGCCAGCAGTCCCCGGACTAGCGTCGAGACCCAGTACTTC. Amino acids: CASSPRTSVETQYF.

V usage is TRBV5-4 and J usage is TRBJ1-4, with 7 bases fitting TRBD1. The CDR3 is made up of 16 amino acids. The ends lost 7 bases at V and 0 bases at J; junction bases unmatched: 9. Germline V lookup: CDR1 SGHNT, CDR2 YYREEE (reference sequence). Here the CDR3 reads CASSRQGFATNEKLFF. The CDR3 DNA sequence: TGTGCCAGCTCCCGACAGGGATTTGCAACTAATGAAAAACTGTTTTTT.

As DNA, the CDR3 is TGTGCCAGCAGTTACCTCTTCCCTTCATCCAGCTCCTACAATGAGCAGTTCTTC. Protein product: CASSYLFPSSSSYNEQFF. The gene calls are TRBV6-5 and TRBJ2-1; no clear D. CDR1 is MNHEY, CDR2 SVGAGI, per germline. V gave up 2 bases and J gave up 0 bases, with 17 bases separating them. There are 18 residues in the CDR3.

The CDR3, as DNA: TGTGCCAGCAACCAGGGTATGGCTTCACCCCTCCACTTT. This codes for CASNQGMASPLHF. The chain joins TRBV12-3 or TRBV12-4 to TRBJ1-6; the D gene is possibly TRBD1 (5 bases). The CDR3 extends over 13 amino acids. V was clipped by 7 bases and J by 9 bases, with 13 bases between them.

This sequence joins TRBV6-2 or TRBV6-3 and TRBJ2-2, with no clear D. Germline V CDR1 and CDR2: MNHEY, SVGEGT. This CDR3 is 15 amino acids long. Trimming shortened V by 10 bases and J by 4 bases, and 19 bases separated the two germline ends. CDR3 loop: CATQRPSRLTGELFF. Here the CDR3 DNA reads TGTGCCACCCAAAGACCCTCAAGGCTCACCGGGGAGCTGTTTTTT.

This clonotype has a handful of counts. This chain links TRBV4-1 with TRBJ2-7; possible D gene TRBD1, 6 bases. V was clipped by 1 base and J by 6 bases, with 13 bases between them. Germline lookup yields CDR1 MGHRA and CDR2 YSYEKL. CDR3 size: 14 residues. Here the CDR3 reads CASSQAPTGREQYF. CDR3 bases: TGCGCCAGCAGCCAAGCCCCGACAGGCCGCGAGCAGTACTTC.

The V and J genes are TRBV29-1 and TRBJ1-2; the D is unclear. CDR3 length: 16 amino acids. Germline V CDR1 and CDR2: SQVTM, ANQGSEA. The ends were cut back, 3 bases at V and 5 bases at J, with 22 bases in the middle. The CDR3 DNA sequence: TGCAGCGTTGAGGCAGGAGGAATGGAAAATAGGTATGGCTACACCTTC. Amino acid sequence: CSVEAGGMENRYGYTF.

The rearrangement uses TRBV5-1 and TRBJ1-1; 9 nucleotides agree with TRBD1. This CDR3 comprises 16 residues. After removal of 0 bases from V and 4 bases from J, the junction contained 7 bases not matched to a gene. Germline V CDR1 and CDR2: SGHRS, YFSETQ. In DNA, the CDR3 is TGCGCCAGCAGCTTGGCCTGGGACAGGGTGAGCACTGAAGCTTTCTTT. Translated: CASSLAWDRVSTEAFF.

This rearrangement joins TRBV27 to TRBJ1-5; D call uncertain. CDR3 length: 15 amino acids. The V end lost 3 bases, the J end lost 5 bases, and 14 bases lay between the germline ends. Germline V gene sequence: CDR1 MNHEY, CDR2 SMNVEV (reference sequence). The CDR3 is CASSFKGYRDQPQHF. The CDR3 DNA sequence: TGTGCCAGCAGTTTTAAAGGGTATAGGGATCAGCCCCAGCATTTT.

This sequence joins TRBV29-1 and TRBJ2-7, with 10 nucleotides matching TRBD1. With 6 bases clipped from V and 3 bases from J, the junction kept 5 bases outside the gene matches. Germline CDR1 SQVTM, CDR2 ANQGSEA. This CDR3 contains 13 residues. CDR3 in DNA: TGCAGCGTGTCCGGGACAGGGGACTACGAGCAGTACTTC. Its translation: CSVSGTGDYEQYF.

This clonotype occurred a few times. The rearrangement links TRBV27 to TRBJ2-3, with D perhaps TRBD1 (6 bases). Germline loops: CDR1 MNHEY, CDR2 SMNVEV (reference sequence). V was cut by 7 bases and J by 4 bases, with 9 bases left in between. This CDR3 has 12 residues. DNA for the CDR3: TGTGCCAGCACCGGACAGCCAGATACGCAGTATTTT. It yields the protein CASTGQPDTQYF.

This clonotype was detected a few times. The chain couples TRBV12-3 or TRBV12-4 to TRBJ2-5; 14 bases fit TRBD2. Trimming took 3 bases from V and 3 from J; bases not matched to a gene: 9. CDR3 length equals 18 residues. The CDR3 loop is CASSFGRRTSGGKETQYF. The CDR3 DNA follows: TGTGCCAGCAGTTTTGGCCGGAGGACTAGCGGGGGGAAAGAGACCCAGTACTTC.

This clonotype was picked up a small number of times. The chain recombines TRBV29-1 with TRBJ1-2; D possibly corresponds to TRBD1 (5 bases). This CDR3 region has 11 residues. The germline V gene has CDR1 SQVTM and CDR2 ANQGSEA. With 6 bases removed from V and 2 bases from J, the gap between germline ends came to 7 bases. The CDR3 DNA reads TGCAGCGTCCAGGGAAACTATGGCTACACCTTC. Translation gives CSVQGNYGYTF.

In its sample, this clonotype was seen many times. This rearrangement joins TRBV7-2 to TRBJ1-4; D call uncertain. The V gene's germline CDR1 is SGHTA and CDR2 FQGNSA. V lost 1 base and J lost 1, with 1 base in between. The CDR3 spans 13 residues. The CDR3 loop is CASSLVTNEKLFF. In nucleotides, the CDR3 is TGTGCCAGCAGCTTAGTAACTAATGAAAAACTGTTTTTT.